These 9 T cell receptor beta chains were all obtained from the same sample, sequenced in a study of cytomegalovirus exposure and HLA in healthy donors (TCRdb year 2017). Library preparation used the immunoSEQ multiplex PCR assay. TCRdb stores this immuneACCESS table with in-frame sequences only. Part of the clones is absent; in the studies checked, under half of the shortfall reflects unresolved V genes, and no reason is known for the rest. The sample table contains 100,000 to 150,000 clones; only one count was recorded for 89% of them. Clones ranked in the top ten supply 1.2% of the sample. Specimen: PBMCs. Receptor source: a woman under 30 in good health and CMV-seronegative.

The gene calls are TRBV11-3 and TRBJ2-2, with D maybe TRBD2 (5 bases). The germline CDR1 and CDR2 sequences are SGHNT and YENEEA. CDR3 length: 13 residues. V was pared by 4 bases and J by 13 bases, with 16 bases between. The CDR3 loop is CASSSGVPAGLFF. CDR3 sequence (DNA): TGTGCCAGCAGCTCCGGGGTCCCCGCGGGGCTGTTTTTT.

The chain carries TRBV5-1 and TRBJ1-6; 10 nucleotides align to TRBD1. V was clipped by 4 bases and J by 10 bases; unmatched bases: 8. Germline CDR1 SGHRS, CDR2 YFSETQ. This CDR3 has 15 residues. The CDR3 is CASSDRTGGISPLHF. CDR3 DNA: TGCGCCAGCAGCGACCGGACAGGGGGGATCTCACCCCTCCACTTT. The full variable domain, its missing parts supplied by reference TRBV5-1 and TRBJ1-6, is KAGVTQTPRYLIKTRGQQVTLSCSPISGHRSVSWYQQTPGQGLQFLFEYFSETQRNKGNFPGRFSGRQFSNSRSEMNVSTLELGDSALYLCASSDRTGGISPLHFGNGTRLTVT.

The chain employs TRBV11-2 and TRBJ2-5; a possible D gene is TRBD1 (5 bases). The V gene's germline CDR1 is SGHAT and CDR2 FQNNGV. The CDR3 loop spans 14 amino acids. V was pared by 1 base and J by 2 bases, with 8 bases between. The CDR3 DNA sequence: TGTGCCAGCAGCTTAGCGACAGAACAAGAGACCCAGTACTTC. Its translation is CASSLATEQETQYF.

The CDR3 here is CASSQDRGREDSPLHF. The CDR3, as DNA: TGCGCCAGCAGCCAAGATCGGGGCAGGGAGGACTCACCCCTCCACTTT. V and J are TRBV4-1 and TRBJ1-6, with a possible D match to TRBD1 (5 bases). The CDR3 sequence is 16 residues long. Germline-derived CDR1 and CDR2 are MGHRA and YSYEKL. V lost 0 bases and J 10 bases, leaving 16 bases between the germline ends.

Here the CDR3 DNA reads TGTGCCAGCAGTGAAGTAGGCCAGGGAGGGGAAAAACTGTTTTTT. Translating gives CASSEVGQGGEKLFF. This chain uses TRBV25-1 with TRBJ1-4, with a weak D call TRBD1 (5 bases). The CDR3 is 15 residues long. The germline gives CDR1 MGHDK, CDR2 SYGVNS. Trimming left V 2 bases short and J 8 bases short, with 15 bases between.

V gene TRBV5-6 combines with J gene TRBJ1-2; the match to TRBD1 covers 10 bases. This CDR3 is built from 18 residues. Germline-derived CDR1 and CDR2 are SGHDT and YYEEEE. The ends lost 4 bases at V and 8 bases at J; junction bases unmatched: 20. The CDR3: CASSPLLSPGQGKYGYTF. The CDR3 nucleotides are TGTGCCAGCAGCCCCCTTTTAAGTCCGGGACAGGGGAAGTACGGCTACACCTTC. The full variable domain, with the rest looked up from reference TRBV5-6 and TRBJ1-2, is DAGVTQSPTHLIKTRGQQVTLRCSPKSGHDTVSWYQQALGQGPQFIFQYYEEEERQRGNFPDRFSGHQFPNYSSELNVNALLLGDSALYLCASSPLLSPGQGKYGYTFGSGTRLTVV.

The chain combines TRBV7-2 with TRBJ1-5, with D maybe TRBD1 (6 bases). The CDR3 runs 14 residues. V lost 4 bases and J lost 7, with 14 bases in between. Germline CDR1 reads SGHTA; CDR2 reads FQGNSA. CDR3 sequence (DNA): TGTGCCAGCAGCTCCCGCAGGGGACACCAGCCCCAGCATTTT. It translates to CASSSRRGHQPQHF. Drawing the rest from reference TRBV7-2 and TRBJ1-5, the complete variable domain is GAGVSQSPSNKVTEKGKDVELRCDPISGHTALYWYRQSLGQGLEFLIYFQGNSAPDKSGLPSDRFSAERTGGSVSTLTIQRTQQEDSAVYLCASSSRRGHQPQHFGDGTRLSIL.

The rearrangement joins TRBV5-1 to TRBJ1-6, with 7 positions matching TRBD1. The J segment lost 4 bases and the V segment lost 0 bases, leaving 4 bases of the junction unmatched. Germline V lookup: CDR1 SGHRS, CDR2 YFSETQ. This CDR3 region has 16 residues. The CDR3 DNA reads TGCGCCAGCAGCTTGGAGGCGACAGGGTATAATTCACCCCTCCACTTT. It specifies CASSLEATGYNSPLHF.

The table lists this clone with a count of one. The chain's CDR3 is CASSFEAVSNTGELFF. Written as DNA, the CDR3 is TGTGCCAGCAGTTTTGAGGCAGTCTCGAACACCGGGGAGCTGTTTTTT. The chain combines TRBV2 with TRBJ2-2; D not certain. V lost 5 bases and J lost 0, with 13 bases in between. The CDR3 totals 16 residues. Per the germline V gene, CDR1 is SNHLY and CDR2 is FYNNEI.